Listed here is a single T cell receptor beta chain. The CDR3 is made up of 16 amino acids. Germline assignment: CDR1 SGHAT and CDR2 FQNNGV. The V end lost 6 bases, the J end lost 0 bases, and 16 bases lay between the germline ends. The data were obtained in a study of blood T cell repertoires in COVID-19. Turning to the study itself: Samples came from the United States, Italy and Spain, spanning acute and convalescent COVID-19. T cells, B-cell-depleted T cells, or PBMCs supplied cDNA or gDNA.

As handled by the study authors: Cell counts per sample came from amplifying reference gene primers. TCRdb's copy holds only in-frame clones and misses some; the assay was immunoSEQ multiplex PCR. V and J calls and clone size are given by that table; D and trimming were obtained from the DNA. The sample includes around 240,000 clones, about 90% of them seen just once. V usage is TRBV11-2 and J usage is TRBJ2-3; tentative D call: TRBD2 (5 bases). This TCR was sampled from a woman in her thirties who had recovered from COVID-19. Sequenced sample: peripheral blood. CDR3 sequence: CASSYLAFSSTDTQYF. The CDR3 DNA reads TGTGCCAGCAGTTACTTAGCGTTCTCTAGCACAGATACGCAGTATTTT.